This T cell receptor beta chain derives from a study of blood T cell repertoires in COVID-19. Study details: Acute and convalescent COVID-19 samples came from the United States, Italy and Spain. In each case, the material was cDNA or gDNA derived from T cells, B-cell-depleted T cells, or PBMCs.

The CDR3 extends over 14 amino acids. Germline loops: CDR1 SGHRS, CDR2 YFSETQ. Germline trimming cut 4 bases from V and 8 bases from J; bases unmatched to any gene: 3. Original analysis: Amplification of reference gene primers provided the estimated nucleated cell counts. Repertoires were generated with immunoSEQ multiplex PCR, while TCRdb's copy carries only in-frame clones and drops some. V and J calls and clone size come straight from that table; D and trimming were deduced from the DNA. The data contain 130,000 to 150,000 clones, roughly three quarters of them singletons. This TCR derives from a woman aged 60 to 75 with acute or convalescent COVID-19. The chain uses TRBV5-1 and TRBJ2-1, with 13 bases lining up with TRBD2. What was sequenced was peripheral blood. The CDR3 sequence: CASSGLAGEYEQFF. CDR3 in DNA: TGCGCCAGCAGCGGACTAGCGGGAGAGTATGAGCAGTTCTTC.